This entry describes one TCR beta chain. Its antigen has not been determined. Nothing much larger sits one base from this clone, and base qualities are not available. The collaborating institutions used their own protocols to collect whole blood in K2EDTA tubes. For TCRbeta analysis, collaborator samples were shipped as frozen whole blood, as isolated PBMCs, or as DNA extracted from either sample type. The immunoSEQ Assay, a bias-controlled multiplex PCR, was used to amplify TCRbeta CDR3 regions from genomic DNA. Per the authors' processing: Within the assay, amplification of reference gene primers was used to estimate how many nucleated cells each sample contained. To quantify the absolute abundance of each unique TCRbeta CDR3 rearrangement, sequence reads were collapsed and filtered. Productive Simpson clonality was computed per sample as the square root of Simpson's diversity index over productive rearrangements. What TCRdb holds here is the immuneACCESS table cut down to in-frame rearrangements. Part of the clones is not present; checked against another copy, under half of the missing clones reflect an unresolved V gene, and the others are unexplained. The V and J calls and clone size come from that table; D and trimming were worked out from the DNA. Present in this sample are 40,000 to 45,000 clones, approximately 90% of which were seen just once. Approximately 6% of the sample is in the top ten clones.

The sample is drawn from a study of blood T cell repertoires in COVID-19 (TCRdb year 2020). About the full investigation: Collaborator samples came from the United States, Italy and Spain and covered acute and convalescent phases of COVID-19. The material from the prospective study consisted of cDNA or gDNA derived from T cells, B-cell-depleted T cells, or PBMCs. The dataset comprised deeply sampled blood TCRbeta repertoires from subjects exposed to, actively infected with, or recovered from COVID-19. The repertoires were released in a freely available public database intended as a resource for research on the immune response to SARS-CoV-2. Samples came from the ongoing ImmuneRACE study (first 160 participants) plus 1,254 subjects from 6 global collaborators. Nearly every sample came with metadata listing a de-identified subject ID, COVID-19 status, age in years and sex. Where HLA class I and class II types were available, the types were taken from metadata supplied by the sample provider, not from assay-based typing. Summary of the overall study and its limitations: Clinical and demographic metadata were provided uncurated, with the amount varying by source and participant.

V has 7 bases trimmed and J has 1 base trimmed; junction bases matching no gene number 5. From cysteine to phenylalanine, the CDR3 is 15 amino acids long. Only CDR3 DNA remains: 45 bases, in frame from the first base. CDR1 and CDR2 are read off the germline V gene as SNHLY and FYNNEI. This clonotype originated in a human donor in a cohort sampled during active COVID-19. Sequencing was carried out using peripheral blood. Rearrangement joined TRBV2 to TRBJ1-5, and TRBD1 aligns with 9 junction nucleotides. The CDR3 protein is CASTLTGGSNQPQHF. The DNA is as follows: TGTGCCAGCACCTTGACAGGGGGAAGCAATCAGCCCCAGCATTTT.